The T cell receptor beta chain described here comes from a study of cytomegalovirus exposure and HLA in healthy donors. Regarding the study as a whole: HLA restriction was apparent for most CMV-associated TCR beta chains in a later analysis. Later analysis associated a missense DCLRE1C variant with TCR beta V- and J-gene trimming. Most TCR beta V segments were productive about 87% or about 30% of the time in an earlier analysis.

This CDR3 is 15 amino acids long. Germline V lookup: CDR1 MNHEY, CDR2 SMNVEV (reference sequence). Trimming cost V 6 bases and J 1 base, with 16 bases left between them. Comments on this clone: The antigen remains undetermined.

Primers: 60 Vbeta forward and 13 Jbeta reverse. Repertoires were generated with immunoSEQ multiplex PCR, while TCRdb's copy carries only in-frame clones and drops some. The table includes some 200,000 clones, roughly 68% detected once. The receptor was isolated from a young woman in good health and CMV-seronegative. Input material: PBMCs. The rearrangement links TRBV27 to TRBJ2-7, with D tentatively TRBD1 (5 bases). In DNA form, the CDR3 reads TGTGCCAGCAGCCTAAGCAGGGTATCGTCCTACGAGCAGTACTTC. Translated: CASSLSRVSSYEQYF.